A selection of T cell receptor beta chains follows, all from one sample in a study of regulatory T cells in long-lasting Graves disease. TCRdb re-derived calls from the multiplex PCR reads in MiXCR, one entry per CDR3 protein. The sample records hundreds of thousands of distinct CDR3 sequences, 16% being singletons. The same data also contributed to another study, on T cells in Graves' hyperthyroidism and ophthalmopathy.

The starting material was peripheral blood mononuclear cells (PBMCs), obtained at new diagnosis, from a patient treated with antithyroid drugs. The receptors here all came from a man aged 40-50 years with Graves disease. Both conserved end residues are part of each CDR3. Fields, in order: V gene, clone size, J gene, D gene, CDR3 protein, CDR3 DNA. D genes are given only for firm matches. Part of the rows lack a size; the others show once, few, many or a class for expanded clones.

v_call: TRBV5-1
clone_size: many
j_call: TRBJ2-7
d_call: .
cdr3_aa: CASSYLTGEGYEQYF
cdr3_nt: TGCGCCAGCAGCTACTTGACAGGGGAGGGATACGAGCAGTACTTC

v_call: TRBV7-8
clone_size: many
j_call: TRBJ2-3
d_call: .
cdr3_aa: CASSGRADTQYF
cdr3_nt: TGTGCCAGCAGCGGACGCGCAGATACGCAGTATTTT

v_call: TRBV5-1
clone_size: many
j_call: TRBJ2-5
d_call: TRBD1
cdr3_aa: CASSSTGDVEETQYF
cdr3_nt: TGCGCCAGCAGCTCGACAGGGGACGTAGAGGAGACCCAGTACTTC

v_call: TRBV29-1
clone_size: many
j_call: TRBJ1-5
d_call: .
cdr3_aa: CSVAITSGGPQHF
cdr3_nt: TGCAGCGTTGCTATAACCTCCGGGGGGCCCCAGCATTTT

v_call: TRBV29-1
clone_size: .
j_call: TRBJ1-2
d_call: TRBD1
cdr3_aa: CSGRPSDRGMDNYGYTF
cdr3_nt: TGCAGCGGCAGGCCCTCGGACAGGGGGATGGATAACTATGGCTACACCTTC

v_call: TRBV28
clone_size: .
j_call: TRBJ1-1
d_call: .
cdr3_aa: CASTPAGLGTEAFF
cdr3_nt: TGTGCCAGCACCCCGGCGGGACTGGGCACTGAAGCTTTCTTT

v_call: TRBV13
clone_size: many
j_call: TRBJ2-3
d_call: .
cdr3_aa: CASSNGPGTDTQYF
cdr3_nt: TGTGCCAGCAGCAACGGACCAGGCACAGATACGCAGTATTTT

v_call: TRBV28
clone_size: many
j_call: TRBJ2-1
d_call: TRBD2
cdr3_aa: CASSYLGGTDYNEQFF
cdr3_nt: TGTGCCAGCAGTTACCTCGGGGGGACGGACTACAATGAGCAGTTCTTC

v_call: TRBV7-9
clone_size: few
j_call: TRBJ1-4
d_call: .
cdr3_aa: CASSLLLGGGEKLFF
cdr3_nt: TGTGCCAGCAGCCTACTATTGGGGGGCGGTGAAAAACTGTTTTTT

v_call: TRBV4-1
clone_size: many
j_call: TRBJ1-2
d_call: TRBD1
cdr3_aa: CASSQDVGTGDLYGYTF
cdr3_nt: TGCGCCAGCAGCCAAGATGTGGGGACAGGGGATCTCTATGGCTACACCTTC

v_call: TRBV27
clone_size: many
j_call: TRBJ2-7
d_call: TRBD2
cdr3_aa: CASSLSEAGARYEQYF
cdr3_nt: TGTGCCAGCAGTTTATCGGAAGCGGGGGCGCGTTACGAGCAGTACTTC

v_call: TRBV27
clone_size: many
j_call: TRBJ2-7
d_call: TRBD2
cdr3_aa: CASSLSRLAVYEQYF
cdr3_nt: TGTGCCAGCAGTTTATCGAGACTAGCGGTCTACGAGCAGTACTTC

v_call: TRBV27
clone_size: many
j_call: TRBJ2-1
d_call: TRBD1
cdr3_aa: CASKTGTGGAEQFF
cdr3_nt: TGTGCCAGCAAAACCGGGACAGGGGGCGCGGAGCAGTTCTTC

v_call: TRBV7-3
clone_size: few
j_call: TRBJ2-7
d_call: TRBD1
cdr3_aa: CASNLGQYEQYF
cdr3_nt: TGTGCCAGCAACTTGGGACAGTACGAGCAGTACTTC

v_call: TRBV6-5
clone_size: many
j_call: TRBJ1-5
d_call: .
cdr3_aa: CASSSPGMGNQPQHF
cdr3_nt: TGTGCCAGCAGTTCCCCGGGAATGGGAAATCAGCCCCAGCATTTT

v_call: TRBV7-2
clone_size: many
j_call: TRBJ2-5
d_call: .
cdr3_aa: CASSLGRAQETQYF
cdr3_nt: TGTGCCAGCAGCTTAGGCAGGGCCCAAGAGACCCAGTACTTC

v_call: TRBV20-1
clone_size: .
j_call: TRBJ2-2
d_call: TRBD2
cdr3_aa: CSARTSGGSNTGELFF
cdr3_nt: TGCAGTGCTAGAACTAGCGGGGGATCGAACACCGGGGAGCTGTTTTTT

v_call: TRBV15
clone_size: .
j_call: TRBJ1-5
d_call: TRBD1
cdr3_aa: CATSRATGAAYSNQPQHF
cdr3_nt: TGTGCCACCAGCAGAGCGACAGGGGCAGCTTATAGCAATCAGCCCCAGCATTTT

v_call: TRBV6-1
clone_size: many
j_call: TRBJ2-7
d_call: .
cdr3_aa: CASRKDTSGYEQYF
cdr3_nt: TGTGCCAGCAGAAAGGACACTTCCGGGTACGAGCAGTACTTC

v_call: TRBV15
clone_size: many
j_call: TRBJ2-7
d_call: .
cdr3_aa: CATSRDIPAGTGHHEQYF
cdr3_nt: TGTGCCACCAGCAGAGACATCCCCGCTGGCACGGGACACCACGAGCAGTACTTC

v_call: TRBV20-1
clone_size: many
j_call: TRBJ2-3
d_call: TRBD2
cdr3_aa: CSAPTHPGLAGGQDTQYF
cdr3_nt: TGCAGTGCCCCTACACACCCGGGACTAGCGGGGGGGCAAGATACGCAGTATTTT

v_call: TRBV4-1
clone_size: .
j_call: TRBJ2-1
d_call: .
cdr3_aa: CASSLDLTEQFF
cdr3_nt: TGTGCCAGCAGCTTAGATCTGACTGAGCAGTTCTTC

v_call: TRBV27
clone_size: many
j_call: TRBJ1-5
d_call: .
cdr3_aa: CASSMRPTVRANQPQHF
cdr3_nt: TGTGCCAGCAGTATGAGGCCGACAGTAAGGGCAAATCAGCCCCAGCATTTT

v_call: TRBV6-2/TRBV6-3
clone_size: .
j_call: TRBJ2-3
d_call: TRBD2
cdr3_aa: CASSASFGGGDTQYF
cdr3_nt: TGTGCCAGCAGTGCTTCGTTCGGCGGGGGAGATACGCAGTATTTT

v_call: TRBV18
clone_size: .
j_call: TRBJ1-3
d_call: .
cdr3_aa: CASSPLVVSGNTIYF
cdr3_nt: TGTGCCAGCTCACCCTTAGTAGTTTCTGGAAACACCATATATTTT

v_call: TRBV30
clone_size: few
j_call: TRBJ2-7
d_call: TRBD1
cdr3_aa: CAWSLYWDRSSYEQYF
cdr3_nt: TGTGCCTGGAGTTTATATTGGGACAGGAGCTCCTACGAGCAGTACTTC

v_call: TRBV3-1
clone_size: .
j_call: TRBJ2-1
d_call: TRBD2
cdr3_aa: CASSPRASGDYNEQFF
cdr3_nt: TGTGCCAGCAGCCCAAGGGCCAGCGGGGACTACAATGAGCAGTTCTTC

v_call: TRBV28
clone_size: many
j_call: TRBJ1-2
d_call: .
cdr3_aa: CASSGGRGAGGYTF
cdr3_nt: TGTGCCAGCAGTGGGGGCCGGGGGGCCGGCGGCTACACCTTC

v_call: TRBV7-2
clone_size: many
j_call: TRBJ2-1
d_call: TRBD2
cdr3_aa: CASSLVGTSGGLGEQFF
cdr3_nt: TGTGCCAGCAGCTTAGTTGGGACTAGCGGGGGCTTAGGTGAGCAGTTCTTC

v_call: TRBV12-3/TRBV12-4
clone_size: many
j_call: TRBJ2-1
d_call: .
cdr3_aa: CASSPRVAGNEQFF
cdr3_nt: TGTGCCAGCAGTCCCCGGGTAGCAGGCAATGAGCAGTTCTTC

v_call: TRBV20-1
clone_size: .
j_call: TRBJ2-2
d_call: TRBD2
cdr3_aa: CAKLAGETGELFF
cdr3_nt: TGCGCAAAACTAGCGGGGGAAACCGGGGAGCTGTTTTTT

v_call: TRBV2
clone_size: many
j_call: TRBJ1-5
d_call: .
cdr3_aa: CASSANVQPQHF
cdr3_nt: TGTGCCAGCAGTGCTAATGTACAGCCCCAGCATTTT

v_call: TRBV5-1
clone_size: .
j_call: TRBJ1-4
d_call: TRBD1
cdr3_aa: CASSSETGRAEKLFF
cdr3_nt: TGCGCCAGCAGCTCAGAGACAGGGCGGGCTGAAAAACTGTTTTTT

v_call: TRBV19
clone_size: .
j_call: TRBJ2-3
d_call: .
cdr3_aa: CASTRGLLGADTQYF
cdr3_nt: TGTGCCAGTACCCGCGGTCTTCTTGGGGCGGATACGCAGTATTTT

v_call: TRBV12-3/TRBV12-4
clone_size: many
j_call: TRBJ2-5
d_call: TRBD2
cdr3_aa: CASSFELLAGKETQYF
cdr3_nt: TGTGCCAGCAGTTTTGAGCTACTAGCGGGGAAAGAGACCCAGTACTTC

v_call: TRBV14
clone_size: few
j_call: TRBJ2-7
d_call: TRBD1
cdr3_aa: CASSQVAGTGTTEQYF
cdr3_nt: TGTGCCAGCAGCCAAGTGGCCGGGACAGGGACCACCGAGCAGTACTTC

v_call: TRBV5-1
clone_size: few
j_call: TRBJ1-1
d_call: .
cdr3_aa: CASSLDPGMGTEAFF
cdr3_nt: TGCGCCAGCAGCTTGGATCCAGGGATGGGGACTGAAGCTTTCTTT

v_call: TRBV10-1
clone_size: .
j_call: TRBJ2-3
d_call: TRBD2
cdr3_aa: CASRDILAEATDTQYF
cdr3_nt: TGCGCCAGCAGGGACATACTAGCGGAAGCCACAGATACGCAGTATTTT